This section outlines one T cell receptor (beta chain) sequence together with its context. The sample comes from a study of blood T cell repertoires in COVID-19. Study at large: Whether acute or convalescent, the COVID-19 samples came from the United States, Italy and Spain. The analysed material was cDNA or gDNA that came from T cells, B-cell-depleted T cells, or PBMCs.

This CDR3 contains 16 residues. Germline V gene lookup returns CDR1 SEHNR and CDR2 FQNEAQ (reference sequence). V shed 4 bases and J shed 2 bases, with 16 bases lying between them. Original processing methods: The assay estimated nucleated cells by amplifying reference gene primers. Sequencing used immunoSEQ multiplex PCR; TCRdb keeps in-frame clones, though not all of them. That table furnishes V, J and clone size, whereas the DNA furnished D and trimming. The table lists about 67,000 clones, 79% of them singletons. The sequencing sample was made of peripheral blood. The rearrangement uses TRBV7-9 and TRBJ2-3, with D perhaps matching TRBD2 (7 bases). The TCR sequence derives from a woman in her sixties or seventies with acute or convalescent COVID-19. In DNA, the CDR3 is TGTGCCAGCAGCTCCTCCTTGGCGGGGGCCACAGATACGCAGTATTTT. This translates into CASSSSLAGATDTQYF.